Listed below are T cell receptor beta chains from one sample, sequenced in a study of T-cell memory formation after mild COVID-19. In TCRdb, the 5' RACE reads were re-called with MiXCR into one record per CDR3 protein. This sample yields more than 150,000 distinct CDR3 sequences, of which around 10% are seen a single time; 3.5% to 4% belongs to the top ten. Sequenced sample: PBMCs or a T cell subset sorted from them (not recorded which). All receptors derive from a man between 18 and 35 years old who had mild COVID-19 (a few samples of this study predate the infection). Cell type and time point are not known. Both conserved end residues are part of each CDR3. D genes are given only for firm matches. Expanded clones are given a class, and other clones once, few, many or no size at all.

v_gene	abundance	j_gene	d_gene	CDR3aa	CDR3nt
TRBV6-5	many	TRBJ2-3	TRBD2	CASREAGFTDTQYF	TGTGCCAGCAGGGAAGCGGGGTTCACAGATACGCAGTATTTT
TRBV12-3/TRBV12-4	NA	TRBJ1-2	NA	CASSFLGSYGYTF	TGTGCCAGCAGTTTCCTGGGGAGCTATGGCTACACCTTC
TRBV7-2	NA	TRBJ1-5	NA	CASSLVFDQPQHF	TGTGCCAGCAGCCTAGTTTTTGATCAGCCCCAGCATTTT
TRBV4-3	NA	TRBJ1-5	NA	CASSQVNGDQPQHF	TGCGCCAGCAGCCAAGTCAACGGTGATCAGCCCCAGCATTTT
TRBV6-5	few	TRBJ2-7	NA	CASSQEGLGQYEQYF	TGTGCCAGCAGCCAGGAGGGCCTGGGCCAATACGAGCAGTACTTC
TRBV12-3/TRBV12-4	few	TRBJ1-5	NA	CASAVYRDQPQHF	TGTGCCAGCGCCGTGTACAGGGATCAGCCCCAGCATTTT
TRBV4-3	NA	TRBJ1-4	NA	CASSQGASRANEKLFF	TGCGCCAGCAGCCAAGGGGCAAGCAGGGCGAATGAAAAACTGTTTTTT
TRBV7-9	NA	TRBJ2-1	NA	CASSLALGGTYNEQFF	TGTGCCAGCAGCTTAGCGCTCGGGGGAACCTACAATGAGCAGTTCTTC
TRBV6-5	few	TRBJ2-2	TRBD2	CASSISGVRELFF	TGTGCCAGCAGTATAAGCGGGGTTAGGGAGCTGTTTTTT
TRBV20-1	few	TRBJ2-3	NA	CSARVEGTDTQYF	TGCAGTGCTAGAGTTGAAGGCACAGATACGCAGTATTTT
TRBV5-1	many	TRBJ2-3	TRBD1	CASSLVTGGDTQYF	TGCGCCAGCAGCTTGGTGACAGGGGGAGATACGCAGTATTTT
TRBV24-1	few	TRBJ2-1	TRBD2	CATSGTVGEGEQFF	TGTGCCACCAGTGGTACAGTCGGGGAGGGGGAGCAGTTCTTC
TRBV9	few	TRBJ1-1	NA	CASTYGQNTEAFF	TGTGCCAGCACCTACGGACAGAACACTGAAGCTTTCTTT
TRBV7-2	few	TRBJ2-3	TRBD1	CASSLAAQGGSDTQYF	TGTGCCAGCAGCTTAGCCGCACAGGGGGGTTCAGATACGCAGTATTTT
TRBV5-1	NA	TRBJ2-2	TRBD1	CASSPRQGTSTGELFF	TGCGCCAGCAGCCCGCGACAGGGGACCAGCACCGGGGAGCTGTTTTTT
TRBV5-4	NA	TRBJ1-2	NA	CAISLVDNYGYTF	TGTGCCATCAGCCTCGTGGATAACTATGGCTACACCTTC
TRBV6-6	few	TRBJ2-5	NA	CASSYHAGEETQYF	TGTGCCAGCAGTTACCACGCAGGGGAAGAGACCCAGTACTTC
TRBV7-9	NA	TRBJ2-3	NA	CASSFIIPPYTQYF	TGTGCCAGCAGCTTTATTATACCGCCGTATACGCAGTATTTT
TRBV4-2	many	TRBJ1-4	TRBD1	CASSHEQGARSEKLFF	TGTGCCAGCAGCCACGAACAGGGGGCACGGAGTGAAAAACTGTTTTTT
TRBV7-2	many	TRBJ2-3	NA	CASSPYTDTQYF	TGTGCCAGCAGCCCCTACACAGATACGCAGTATTTT
TRBV27	NA	TRBJ2-3	NA	CASRRDGYTDTQYF	TGTGCCAGCAGACGGGACGGATACACAGATACGCAGTATTTT
TRBV24-1	NA	TRBJ2-2	TRBD1	CATSEGQGRTGELFF	TGTGCCACCAGTGAAGGACAGGGTAGAACCGGGGAGCTGTTTTTT
TRBV27	NA	TRBJ2-6	NA	CASKRRSSGANVLTF	TGTGCCAGCAAGCGACGCTCCTCTGGGGCCAACGTCCTGACTTTC
TRBV30	NA	TRBJ2-1	NA	CAWSGPSGEQFF	TGTGCCTGGAGCGGGCCTTCGGGTGAGCAGTTCTTC
TRBV2	few	TRBJ1-2	TRBD1	CASSDSGQSYGYTF	TGTGCCAGCAGCGATTCGGGACAGAGCTATGGCTACACCTTC
TRBV6-5	few	TRBJ1-3	NA	CASSGSRAGNTIYF	TGTGCCAGCAGTGGGTCGCGAGCTGGAAACACCATATATTTT
TRBV28	few	TRBJ2-7	TRBD1	CASSPTDRVYEQYF	TGTGCCAGCAGCCCTACGGACAGGGTTTACGAGCAGTACTTC
TRBV7-6	NA	TRBJ1-4	TRBD1	CASSLTDRVAEKLFF	TGTGCCAGCAGCTTGACGGACAGGGTGGCTGAAAAACTGTTTTTT
TRBV7-2	few	TRBJ2-5	TRBD2	CASSRSGTTYQETQYF	TGTGCCAGCAGCCGAAGCGGGACCACATACCAAGAGACCCAGTACTTC
TRBV5-1	few	TRBJ2-1	NA	CASSLPRSDNEQFF	TGCGCCAGCAGCTTGCCCAGGAGCGACAATGAGCAGTTCTTC